This T cell receptor beta chain was sequenced for a study of T cells of healthy individuals. CDR3 length equals 18 residues. Per the germline V gene, CDR1 is SGHDN and CDR2 is FVKESK. The V gene end was trimmed by 9 bases and the J gene end by 0 bases; junction bases not matched to a gene: 15. Via MiXCR, TCRdb re-called the 5' RACE reads, giving one row per CDR3 protein. The sample comprises nearly 100,000 distinct CDR3 sequences, about 16% of which are singletons, and around 6.5% rests with the top ten. The source is a human donor in good health. The chain has TRBV14 and TRBJ2-3, with 10 positions matching TRBD2. The CDR3 here is CARSGRVAGGSSTDTQYF. The CDR3 DNA sequence: TGTGCCAGAAGCGGGAGAGTAGCGGGAGGCTCTAGCACAGATACGCAGTATTTT.